In this sample, the clone carrying this T cell receptor beta chain turned up many times. Its antigen is not identified. The CDR3 is 13 residues long. Looked up from germline, CDR1 is LGHDT and CDR2 is YNNKEL (reference sequence). Trimming pared 0 bases from V and 8 bases from J, leaving 10 bases between. This sample was included in a study of Graves' ophthalmopathy and Graves' hyperthyroidism. Study-level findings and limits: Ophthalmopathy was separated from stable hyperthyroidism by a 13-signature model with roughly 91% sensitivity and around 84% specificity. Most clonotypes expanded in thyroid above 0.001 frequency were present in blood too.

Amplified material comprised TCR beta CDR3 regions derived from RNA transcripts. In the first round, RT-PCR was carried out with HTBI primers, and a multiplex PCR formed the second round. Each CDR3 protein is one row after TCRdb ran MiXCR on the multiplex PCR reads. The profile shows approximately 640,000 distinct CDR3 sequences, approximately 39% of them singletons. The specimen sequenced was peripheral blood. The TCR sequence derives from an adult man with Graves' ophthalmopathy. J is TRBJ1-1 and V is TRBV3-1; D is undetermined. The DNA for the CDR3 is TGTGCCAGCAGCCAAGATCACGGGGAGGAAGCTTTCTTT. It encodes CASSQDHGEEAFF.